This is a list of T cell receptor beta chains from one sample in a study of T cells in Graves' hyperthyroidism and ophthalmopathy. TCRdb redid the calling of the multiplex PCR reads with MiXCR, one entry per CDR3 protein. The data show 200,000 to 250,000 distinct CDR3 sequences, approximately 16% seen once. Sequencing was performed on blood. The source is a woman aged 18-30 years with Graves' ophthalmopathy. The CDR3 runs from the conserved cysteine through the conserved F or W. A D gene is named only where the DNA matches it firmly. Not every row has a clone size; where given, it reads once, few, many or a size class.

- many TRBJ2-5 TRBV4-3 CASSQDAATAETQYF TGCGCCAGCAGCCAAGATGCGGCGACGGCGGAGACCCAGTACTTC
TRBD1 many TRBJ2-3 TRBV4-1 CASSQRDRESDTQYF TGCGCCAGCAGCCAACGGGACAGGGAGTCAGATACGCAGTATTTT
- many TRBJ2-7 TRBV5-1 CASSLEGEQYF TGCGCCAGCAGCTTGGAGGGAGAGCAGTACTTC
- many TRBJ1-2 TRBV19 CASSSGLTGYTF TGTGCCAGTAGTTCCGGACTCACTGGCTACACCTTC
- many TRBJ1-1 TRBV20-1 CSARWRLNTEAFF TGCAGTGCTAGGTGGAGGCTGAACACTGAAGCTTTCTTT
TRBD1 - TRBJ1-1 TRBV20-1 CSATDRVGTEAFF TGCAGTGCCACGGACAGGGTTGGCACTGAAGCTTTCTTT
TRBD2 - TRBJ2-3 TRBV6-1 CASSPGRGLAATDTQYF TGTGCCAGCAGTCCCGGCCGTGGGCTAGCGGCCACAGATACGCAGTATTTT
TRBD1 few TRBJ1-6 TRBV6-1 CASSPLGTGISPLHF TGTGCCAGCAGTCCCCTCGGGACAGGTATCTCACCCCTCCACTTT
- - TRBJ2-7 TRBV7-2 CASTLEVDGSYEQYF TGTGCCAGCACCCTAGAGGTGGACGGCTCCTACGAGCAGTACTTC
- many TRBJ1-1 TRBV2 CANSVRGMNTEAFF TGTGCCAACAGTGTTAGGGGCATGAACACTGAAGCTTTCTTT
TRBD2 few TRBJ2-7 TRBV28 CASSQLAETRQEYF TGTGCCAGCAGCCAACTAGCGGAAACAAGGCAGGAGTACTTC
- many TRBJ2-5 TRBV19 CASSTLSRSWETQYF TGTGCCAGTAGTACCCTCTCAAGAAGTTGGGAGACCCAGTACTTC
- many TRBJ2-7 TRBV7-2 CASSAQGFEQYF TGTGCCAGCAGCGCACAGGGTTTCGAGCAGTACTTC
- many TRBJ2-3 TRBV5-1 CASSLASRDTQYF TGCGCCAGCAGCTTGGCATCCCGGGATACGCAGTATTTT
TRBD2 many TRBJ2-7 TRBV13 CASSFWRRGGYEQYF TGTGCCAGCAGCTTCTGGAGGCGGGGGGGGTACGAGCAGTACTTC
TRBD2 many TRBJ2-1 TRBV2 CASRTPDLAGGPDNEQFF TGTGCCAGCAGGACTCCGGACCTAGCGGGAGGGCCAGACAATGAGCAGTTCTTC
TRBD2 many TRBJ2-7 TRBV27 CASSFTGTSARSSYEQYF TGTGCCAGCAGTTTTACCGGGACTAGCGCCAGGAGCTCCTACGAGCAGTACTTC
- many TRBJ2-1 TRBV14 CASSQGGQVYNEQFF TGTGCCAGCAGCCAAGGTGGGCAGGTCTACAATGAGCAGTTCTTC
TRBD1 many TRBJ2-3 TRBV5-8 CASSPGQGRTEDTQYF TGTGCCAGCAGCCCCGGACAGGGGCGGACGGAAGATACGCAGTATTTT
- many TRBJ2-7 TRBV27 CASSFDRNSYEQYF TGTGCCAGCAGTTTTGACAGAAACTCCTACGAGCAGTACTTC
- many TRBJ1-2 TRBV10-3 CASWQGRGYGYTF TGTGCCTCCTGGCAGGGGCGGGGCTATGGCTACACCTTC
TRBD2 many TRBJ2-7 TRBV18 CASSPLGLAVAPCSYEQYF TGTGCCAGCTCACCACTCGGACTAGCGGTCGCACCGTGTTCCTACGAGCAGTACTTC
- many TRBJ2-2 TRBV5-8 CASSLGQGRNTGELFF TGTGCCAGCAGCTTGGGCCAGGGGCGCAACACCGGGGAGCTGTTTTTT
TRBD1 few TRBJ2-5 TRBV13 CASSLGDQDRASKTQYF TGTGCCAGCAGCTTAGGGGACCAAGACAGGGCCTCCAAGACCCAGTACTTC
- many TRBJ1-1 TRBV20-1 CSARLIDTEAFF TGCAGTGCTAGACTTATAGACACTGAAGCTTTCTTT
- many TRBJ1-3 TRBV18 CASSPERTAGNTIYF TGTGCCAGCTCACCTGAGAGGACCGCAGGAAACACCATATATTTT
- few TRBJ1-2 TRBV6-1 CASSPLTGDGYTF TGTGCCAGCAGTCCCCTCACGGGCGATGGCTACACCTTC
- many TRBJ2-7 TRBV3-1 CASSSSDGYEQYF TGTGCCAGCAGCTCATCGGACGGTTACGAGCAGTACTTC
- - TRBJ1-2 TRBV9 CASSVWEGPLGGYGYTF TGTGCCAGCAGCGTTTGGGAGGGACCCCTGGGCGGCTATGGCTACACCTTC
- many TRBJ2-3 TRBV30 CAWSVDYNTDTQYF TGTGCCTGGAGTGTAGACTACAACACAGATACGCAGTATTTT
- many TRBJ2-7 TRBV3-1 CASSQDTYEQYF TGTGCCAGCAGCCAAGATACCTACGAGCAGTACTTC
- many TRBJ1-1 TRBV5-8 CASSFPGTDTEAFF TGTGCCAGCAGCTTTCCGGGTACTGACACTGAAGCTTTCTTT
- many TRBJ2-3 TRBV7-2 CASNWDGPSTDTQYF TGTGCCAGCAACTGGGACGGCCCTAGCACAGATACGCAGTATTTT
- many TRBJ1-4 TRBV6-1 CASRRDRSNEKLFF TGTGCCAGCAGGCGCGACAGGTCTAATGAAAAACTGTTTTTT
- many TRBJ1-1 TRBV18 CASSPLDSGENTEAFF TGTGCCAGCTCACCCTTGGACTCCGGGGAGAACACTGAAGCTTTCTTT
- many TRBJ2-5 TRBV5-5 CASSLAIGGAQETQYF TGTGCCAGCAGCTTGGCCATAGGGGGTGCCCAAGAGACCCAGTACTTC
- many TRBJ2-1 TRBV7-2 CASSLVSGNNEQFF TGTGCCAGCAGCTTAGTTTCCGGGAATAATGAGCAGTTCTTC
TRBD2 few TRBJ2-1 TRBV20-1 CSAIRKSGSSYNEQFF TGCAGTGCTATCAGAAAGAGCGGGAGCTCCTACAATGAGCAGTTCTTC
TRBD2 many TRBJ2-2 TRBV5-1 CASSFREIAGGSAGELFF TGCGCCAGCAGCTTCCGCGAAATAGCGGGGGGCTCGGCCGGGGAGCTGTTTTTT
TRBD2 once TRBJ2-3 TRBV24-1 CATSDEGLAGGPPDTQYF TGTGCCACCAGTGATGAGGGACTAGCGGGGGGCCCCCCAGATACGCAGTATTTT
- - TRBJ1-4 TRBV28 CASSWGDVSEKLFF TGTGCCAGCAGTTGGGGGGACGTTTCGGAAAAACTGTTTTTT
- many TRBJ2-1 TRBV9 CASSEASGTGEQFF TGTGCCAGCAGCGAAGCCTCAGGGACGGGTGAGCAGTTCTTC
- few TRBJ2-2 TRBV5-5 CASSIVPVNTGELFF TGTGCCAGCAGCATAGTTCCAGTGAACACCGGGGAGCTGTTTTTT
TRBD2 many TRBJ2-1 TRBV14 CASSQLSGANNEQFF TGTGCCAGCAGCCAACTTAGCGGGGCAAACAATGAGCAGTTCTTC
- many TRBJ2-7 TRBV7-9 CASSPTGYEQYF TGTGCCAGCAGTCCGACAGGCTACGAGCAGTACTTC
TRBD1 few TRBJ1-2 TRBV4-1 CASSLAGGEGYTF TGCGCCAGCAGCCTTGCAGGGGGCGAGGGCTACACCTTC
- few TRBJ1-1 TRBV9 CASSVVSPRENTEAFF TGTGCCAGCAGCGTAGTTTCCCCCAGGGAGAACACTGAAGCTTTCTTT
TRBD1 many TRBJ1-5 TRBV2 CASSWTGVWNNQPQHF TGTGCCAGCAGTTGGACAGGGGTTTGGAACAATCAGCCCCAGCATTTT
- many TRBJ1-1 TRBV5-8 CASSPFAGGRGHTEAFF TGTGCCAGCAGCCCGTTCGCCGGGGGGCGCGGGCACACTGAAGCTTTCTTT
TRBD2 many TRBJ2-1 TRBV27 CASKESGRALNEQFF TGTGCCAGTAAAGAAAGCGGGAGGGCCCTCAATGAGCAGTTCTTC
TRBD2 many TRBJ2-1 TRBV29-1 CSVSYPGTSGSSYNEQFF TGCAGCGTCTCCTACCCCGGGACTAGCGGGAGCTCCTACAATGAGCAGTTCTTC
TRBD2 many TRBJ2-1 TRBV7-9 CASSPTLPSGSHNEQFF TGTGCCAGCAGCCCCACACTGCCTAGCGGGTCCCACAATGAGCAGTTCTTC
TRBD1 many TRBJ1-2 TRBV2 CASKIGTGQGVRGYTF TGTGCCAGCAAGATCGGTACGGGACAGGGAGTGAGAGGCTACACCTTC
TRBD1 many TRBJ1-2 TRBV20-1 CSARDLHGQGEGGYTF TGCAGTGCTAGAGATCTTCACGGACAGGGTGAGGGTGGCTACACCTTC
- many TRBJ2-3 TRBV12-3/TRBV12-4 CASSTPQSDTQYF TGTGCCAGCAGTACCCCACAGTCAGATACGCAGTATTTT